The source of this T cell receptor beta chain is a study of T cell changes during pregnancy in multiple sclerosis. The CDR3 length is 14 residues. CDR1 and CDR2 from the germline V gene are MNHEY and SVGAGI. V was pared by 6 bases and J by 5 bases, with 4 bases of the junction left unmatched. Sequencing was performed with immunoSEQ multiplex PCR; in TCRdb, only in-frame clones are kept and a portion is missing. The sample consists of tens of thousands of clones, about nine tenths of them appearing once. The V and J genes are TRBV6-5 and TRBJ1-4; the match to TRBD1 covers 9 bases. The sequencing here drew on CD4+ T cells from peripheral blood mononuclear cells, taken in the second trimester of pregnancy. This TCR was recovered from a female donor in good health, enrolled as a control in a pregnancy study. CDR3 region: CASRGTGRNEKLFF. DNA for the CDR3: TGTGCCAGCAGGGGGACAGGGAGGAATGAAAAACTGTTTTTT.